A single sample gave rise to the 11 T cell receptor beta chains below, sequenced in a study of CD8 T cells in Susac syndrome. Reverse transcription of roughly 0.5 to 1 ug RNA was carried out with random hexamers. Each CDR3 protein is one row after TCRdb ran MiXCR on the immunoSEQ multiplex PCR reads. The sample lists around 220,000 distinct CDR3 sequences, 92% occurring once. Sequencing was done on a sample of CD8+ T cells from PBMCs. These receptors were collected from a human donor with multiple sclerosis.

The J gene is TRBJ1-4, the V gene TRBV3-1; D is possibly TRBD1 (5 bases). V was trimmed by 0 bases and J by 5 bases, leaving 10 bases between them. Germline CDR1 is LGHDT and CDR2 is YNNKEL (reference sequence). The CDR3 covers 15 residues. The CDR3 reads CASSQDQGDNEKLFF. The DNA of the CDR3 is TGTGCCAGCAGCCAAGACCAAGGGGACAATGAAAAACTGTTTTTT.

The chain employs TRBV9 and TRBJ2-7; 7 nucleotides align to TRBD2. This CDR3 has 15 amino acids. CDR1 SGDLS and CDR2 YYNGEE come from the germline V gene. V lost 0 bases and J lost 4; bases outside the gene matches: 7. The CDR3 bases are TGTGCCAGCAGCGTAGGGGGGAGGGGCACATACGAGCAGTACTTC. It encodes CASSVGGRGTYEQYF.

J is TRBJ1-1 and V is TRBV27; TRBD1 agrees at 9 bases. V gave up 0 bases and J gave up 5 bases; unmatched junction bases: 4. The CDR3 is 15 amino acids. CDR1 is MNHEY and CDR2 is SMNVEV in the germline V gene (reference sequence). The CDR3 loop is CASSLSRGQGTEAFF. The CDR3 DNA sequence: TGTGCCAGCAGTTTATCCAGAGGACAGGGGACTGAAGCTTTCTTT.

This clonotype appeared a few times. In nucleotides, the CDR3 is TGTGCCTACTCCGGGACCTATGGCTACACCTTC. It encodes CAYSGTYGYTF. The chain carries TRBV30 and TRBJ1-2; TRBD1 might be the D (5 bases). Germline V gene data show CDR1 as GTSNPN and CDR2 as SVGIG (reference sequence). This CDR3 region has 11 residues. Trimming took 7 bases from V and 4 from J, leaving 10 bases between them.

V usage is TRBV12-5 and J usage is TRBJ2-3, with TRBD1 matching over 9 bases. CDR3 length equals 14 residues. V trimming: 5 bases; J trimming: 3 bases; junction bases outside the gene matches: 3. The V gene's germline CDR1 is LGHNT and CDR2 FRNRAP. CDR3 DNA: TGTGCTAGTGGTAGGGACAGGGATACAGATACGCAGTATTTT. Its translation: CASGRDRDTDTQYF.

The chain carries TRBV6-2 or TRBV6-3 and TRBJ2-1, with 9 bases aligning to TRBD2. After removal of 8 bases from V and 8 bases from J, the junction contained 13 bases not matched to a gene. The CDR3 sequence is 15 residues long. Germline values: CDR1 MNHEY, CDR2 SVGEGT. In DNA, the CDR3 is TGTGCCAGCGGAACCGCGGGGGGGGTCAGGGATGAGCAGTTCTTC. Protein product: CASGTAGGVRDEQFF.

V and J are TRBV5-6 and TRBJ2-5, with D perhaps matching TRBD2 (6 bases). CDR3 length: 12 residues. Germline-derived CDR1 and CDR2 are SGHDT and YYEEEE. V lost 4 bases, J lost 2 bases, and 6 bases lay in between. The CDR3 sequence is CASSRGQETQYF. In nucleotides, the CDR3 is TGTGCCAGCAGCCGGGGGCAAGAGACCCAGTACTTC.

The chain employs TRBV5-6 and TRBJ1-2; the match to TRBD1 covers 7 bases. The CDR3 has 12 residues. J lost 6 bases, V lost 6 bases, and 5 bases had no gene match. The germline gives CDR1 SGHDT, CDR2 YYEEEE. This CDR3 reads CASTLGQDGYTF. The CDR3 DNA is TGTGCCAGCACCCTCGGACAGGATGGCTACACCTTC.

This chain links TRBV7-9 with TRBJ1-2; TRBD1 aligns across 10 bases. The junction had 4 bases not matched to a gene; V was cut back by 3 bases and J by 3 bases. The CDR3 contains 15 residues. In germline, CDR1 is SEHNR, CDR2 FQNEAQ (reference sequence). CDR3 protein: CASSFRDRGHYGYTF. The CDR3 DNA is TGTGCCAGCAGCTTTCGGGACAGGGGCCACTATGGCTACACCTTC.

This clonotype was picked up a small number of times. J is TRBJ2-7 and V is TRBV6-2 or TRBV6-3, with 7 bases fitting TRBD1. CDR3 size: 15 residues. CDR1 MNHEY and CDR2 SVGEGT come from the germline V gene. J lost 2 bases, V lost 5 bases, and 9 bases had no gene match. CDR3 nucleotide sequence: TGTGCCAGCAGTCGCATAACCGGGACAGCCTACGAGCAGTACTTC. Translated: CASSRITGTAYEQYF.

The V gene is TRBV12-3 or TRBV12-4, the J gene TRBJ1-2; D is unresolved. This CDR3 has 13 residues. V gave up 3 bases and J gave up 5 bases, with 10 bases separating them. The CDR3: CASSFRQSYGYTF. The CDR3 nucleotides are TGTGCCAGCAGTTTTCGGCAGAGTTATGGCTACACCTTC.